The subject of this entry is one T cell receptor beta chain. This specimen belongs to a study of blood T cell repertoires in COVID-19. Overall study context: The United States, Italy and Spain were the sources of the acute and convalescent COVID-19 samples. T cells, B-cell-depleted T cells, or PBMCs provided the cDNA or gDNA that served as material.

Authors' methods: Reference gene primer amplification in the assay estimated nucleated cell counts. Using immunoSEQ multiplex PCR, the repertoire was profiled, and TCRdb retains in-frame clones only, with some absent. From that table come the V and J calls and clone size; the DNA was used to work out D and trimming. There are 100,000 to 150,000 clones in the sample; roughly 85% occur only once, and just under 25% lies in the top ten. This CDR3 comprises 15 residues. Germline loops: CDR1 SNHLY, CDR2 FYNNEI. Trimming removed 6 bases at V and 4 bases at J, with 18 bases between. The source of this sequence is a human donor in a cohort sampled during active COVID-19. This rearrangement joins TRBV2 to TRBJ1-1; a possible D gene is TRBD1 (6 bases). Sample: peripheral blood. CDR3 nucleotide sequence: TGTGCCAGCAGCCGACAGGCGACCCTGGGCACTGAAGCTTTCTTT. Translating it yields CASSRQATLGTEAFF.